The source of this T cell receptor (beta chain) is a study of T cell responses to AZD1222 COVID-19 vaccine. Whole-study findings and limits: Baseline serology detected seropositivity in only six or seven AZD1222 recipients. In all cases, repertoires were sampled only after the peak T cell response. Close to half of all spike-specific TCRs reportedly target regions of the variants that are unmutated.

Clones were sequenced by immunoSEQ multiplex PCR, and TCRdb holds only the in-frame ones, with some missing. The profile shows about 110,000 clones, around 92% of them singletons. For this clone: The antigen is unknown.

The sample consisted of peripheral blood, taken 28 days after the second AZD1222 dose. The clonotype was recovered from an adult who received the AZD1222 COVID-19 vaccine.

The CDR3: CASSMRSSNQPQHF. CDR3 nucleotides: TGTGCCAGTAGTATGCGAAGTAGCAATCAGCCCCAGCATTTT. This sequence joins TRBV19 and TRBJ1-5; D gene unclear. The V end lost 3 bases, the J end lost 0 bases, and 6 bases lay between the germline ends. Germline V gives CDR1 LNHDA, CDR2 SQIVND (reference sequence). The CDR3 is 14 amino acids.